A single sample is the source of the 27 T cell receptor beta chains below, sequenced in a study of T cells after posttransplantation cyclophosphamide. Profiling relied on immunoSEQ multiplex PCR, and the TCRdb table lists in-frame clones only, not all of them. This sample shows tens of thousands of clones and no singletons; about 6% rests with the ten largest. The sequenced sample was PBMCs. All receptors derive from a man aged 25 to 40 in good health and a related stem cell transplant donor.

This clone was seen repeatedly, ten times or more. This sequence joins TRBV12-3 or TRBV12-4 and TRBJ2-3, with D tentatively TRBD2 (6 bases). The V and J ends lost 6 bases and 5 bases respectively, with 15 bases between them. The CDR3 length is 14 residues. CDR3 in DNA: TGTGCCAGCAGCCAGCGGGCCCCCGTAGATACGCAGTATTTT. Translated: CASSQRAPVDTQYF.

The rearrangement joins TRBV5-1 to TRBJ2-2, with D perhaps matching TRBD1 (6 bases). This CDR3 has 15 amino acids. Trimming removed 2 bases at V and 4 bases at J, with 12 bases between. Germline lookup yields CDR1 SGHRS and CDR2 YFSETQ. CDR3 nucleotide sequence: TGCGCCAGCAGCTTTACAGGGTTGGCCACCGGGGAGCTGTTTTTT. Amino acids: CASSFTGLATGELFF.

V gene TRBV5-1 combines with J gene TRBJ2-7; D may be TRBD1 (6 bases). Germline CDR1 reads SGHRS; CDR2 reads YFSETQ. CDR3 length: 14 residues. V lost 3 bases, J lost 2 bases, and 12 bases lay in between. The CDR3 protein is CASSSTGKAYEQYF. In DNA form, the CDR3 reads TGCGCCAGCAGCTCAACAGGGAAAGCCTACGAGCAGTACTTC.

This clone was counted many times. This chain joins TRBV2 and TRBJ2-1, with 7 bases identical to TRBD2. This CDR3 spans 15 amino acids. The junction had 10 bases not matched to a gene; V was cut back by 6 bases and J by 5 bases. Germline loops: CDR1 SNHLY, CDR2 FYNNEI. The CDR3 bases are TGTGCCAGCAGATCCAGCGGGGCGTACGACAATGAGCAGTTCTTC. Residues: CASRSSGAYDNEQFF.

This clone was picked up many times. DNA of the CDR3: TGTGCCAGCAGTGATAGGGACACCCATCGGGGCTACACCTTC. Its translation: CASSDRDTHRGYTF. The J gene is TRBJ1-2, the V gene TRBV2; D possibly corresponds to TRBD1 (6 bases). This CDR3 is 14 amino acids long. Germline-derived CDR1 and CDR2 are SNHLY and FYNNEI. The germline V and J ends were trimmed by 3 bases and 8 bases, with 16 bases remaining between them.

This clone was seen repeatedly, ten times or more. The V gene is TRBV10-2, the J gene TRBJ1-4; TRBD1 is a possible D gene (5 bases). The CDR3 length is 13 residues. Germline loops: CDR1 WSHSY, CDR2 SAAADI. V lost 4 bases and J lost 2, with 5 bases in between. CDR3 bases: TGCGCCAGCAGTGCAGGGACTAATGAAAAACTGTTTTTT. This translates into CASSAGTNEKLFF.

This clone has a count of ten or more. The V call is TRBV10-3, the J call TRBJ2-1, with TRBD1 matching 7 bases. The CDR3 consists of 13 residues. Trimming removed 6 bases from V and 5 bases from J; junction bases left unmatched: 4. The V gene's germline CDR1 is ENHRY and CDR2 SYGVKD. CDR3 DNA: TGTGCCATCAGCGGACAGGCGGACAATGAGCAGTTCTTC. Its protein product is CAISGQADNEQFF.

This clone was recorded many times. V usage is TRBV5-1 and J usage is TRBJ1-1; the match to TRBD1 covers 7 bases. The CDR3 has 13 amino acids. V shed 5 bases and J 1 base; nucleotides not matched to a gene: 2. Germline V gene lookup returns CDR1 SGHRS and CDR2 YFSETQ. The CDR3 region is CASSGDRNTEAFF. DNA for the CDR3: TGCGCCAGCAGTGGGGACAGGAACACTGAAGCTTTCTTT.

In its sample, this clone was seen many times. The chain uses TRBV6-2 or TRBV6-3 and TRBJ2-7, with 8 bases identical to TRBD1. With 4 bases clipped from V and 5 bases from J, the junction kept 7 bases outside the gene matches. The CDR3 loop spans 14 amino acids. From germline, CDR1 is MNHEY and CDR2 SVGEGT. The CDR3 sequence is CASSWVDRGHEQYF. DNA of the CDR3: TGTGCCAGCAGTTGGGTCGACAGGGGACACGAGCAGTACTTC.

At least ten counts were recorded for this clone. The chain recombines TRBV6-2 or TRBV6-3 with TRBJ1-5, with 9 bases lining up with TRBD1. This CDR3 comprises 16 residues. Trimming removed 5 bases from V and 4 bases from J; junction bases left unmatched: 9. Germline V gene sequence: CDR1 MNHEY, CDR2 SVGEGT. CDR3 in amino acids: CASSGDRVLFNQPQHF. CDR3 bases: TGTGCCAGCAGTGGGGACAGGGTCCTTTTTAATCAGCCCCAGCATTTT.

This clone occurred many times. V usage is TRBV5-6 and J usage is TRBJ2-6; D remains ambiguous. Germline V lookup: CDR1 SGHDT, CDR2 YYEEEE. This CDR3 spans 17 amino acids. V was pared by 0 bases and J by 4 bases, with 14 bases between. CDR3: CASSLGVSSSGANVLTF. Written as DNA, the CDR3 is TGTGCCAGCAGCTTGGGAGTAAGCTCCTCAGGGGCCAACGTCCTGACTTTC.

The chain's CDR3 is CASIGYINTGELFF. CDR3 nucleotide sequence: TGTGCCAGCATAGGGTATATTAACACCGGGGAGCTGTTTTTT. This chain joins TRBV6-2 or TRBV6-3 and TRBJ2-2; D is unclear. The CDR3 has 14 amino acids. Germline V lookup: CDR1 MNHEY, CDR2 SVGEGT. The V and J ends lost 7 bases and 2 bases respectively, with 11 bases between them.

The chain recombines TRBV5-1 with TRBJ1-1; unclear D gene. Trimming shortened V by 0 bases and J by 6 bases, and 18 bases separated the two germline ends. CDR3 size: 16 residues. Germline CDR1 is SGHRS and CDR2 is YFSETQ. DNA of the CDR3: TGCGCCAGCAGCTTGGCCTCGGGGATTGGTAGCTCTGAAGCTTTCTTT. This encodes CASSLASGIGSSEAFF.

This clone has at least ten counts. The chain couples TRBV5-1 to TRBJ1-1; 10 nucleotides line up with TRBD1. The CDR3 loop spans 16 amino acids. The germline CDR1 and CDR2 sequences are SGHRS and YFSETQ. J gave up 3 bases and V 4 bases, and 9 bases lay outside the gene matches. CDR3 sequence: CASSPGQGVMDTEAFF. The CDR3 DNA reads as TGCGCCAGCAGCCCCGGACAGGGGGTTATGGACACTGAAGCTTTCTTT.

This clone has a handful of counts. The V gene is TRBV13, the J gene TRBJ2-7, with TRBD2 identical over 7 bases. CDR3 length: 13 residues. Germline trimming cut 4 bases from V and 5 bases from J; bases unmatched to any gene: 5. Germline CDR1 and CDR2: PRHDT and FYEKMQ (reference sequence). Here the CDR3 DNA reads TGTGCCAGCAGCTCTCGGGGGGAACACGAGCAGTACTTC. Its protein product is CASSSRGEHEQYF.

The sample holds many counts of this clone. This chain joins TRBV5-1 and TRBJ2-7, with 8 nucleotides matching TRBD1. The CDR3 runs to 15 residues. CDR1 and CDR2 (germline): SGHRS, YFSETQ. V lost 4 bases, J lost 5 bases, and 11 bases stayed unmatched. The CDR3 reads CASSPREGRGHEQYF. For the CDR3, the DNA is TGCGCCAGCAGCCCCCGAGAGGGCAGGGGGCACGAGCAGTACTTC.

Many counts were recorded for this clone. V usage is TRBV5-1 and J usage is TRBJ2-5, with D unresolved. The length of the CDR3 is 13 residues. CDR1 is SGHRS and CDR2 is YFSETQ in the germline V gene. V lost 4 bases to trimming and J lost 4 bases, with 11 bases between them. CDR3 nucleotide sequence: TGCGCCAGCAGCCCTAACGTGAGAGAGACCCAGTACTTC. It specifies CASSPNVRETQYF.

Ten or more counts support this clone. This chain links TRBV15 with TRBJ1-1; D unclear. This CDR3 region has 13 residues. The V end was cut by 0 bases, the J end by 6 bases, with 8 bases between. Germline CDR1 LNHNV, CDR2 YYDKDF (reference sequence). The chain's CDR3 is CATSRDFPSEAFF. CDR3 coding DNA: TGTGCCACCAGCAGAGATTTTCCTTCTGAAGCTTTCTTT. Combining the CDR3 with reference TRBV15 and TRBJ1-1 gives the whole variable domain DAMVIQNPRYQVTQFGKPVTLSCSQTLNHNVMYWYQQKSSQAPKLLFHYYDKDFNNEADTPDNFQSRRPNTSFCFLDIRSPGLGDTAMYLCATSRDFPSEAFFGQGTRLTVV.

This clone was seen repeatedly, ten times or more. The rearrangement links TRBV2 to TRBJ1-2; TRBD1 matches 11 bases. The CDR3 extends over 15 amino acids. Trimming at V came to 2 bases and at J to 4 bases, leaving 3 bases not matched to a gene. CDR1 is SNHLY and CDR2 is FYNNEI in the germline V gene. The CDR3 protein is CASSERDRGSYGYTF. CDR3 nucleotide sequence: TGTGCCAGCAGTGAAAGGGACAGGGGGTCCTATGGCTACACCTTC.

This clone was counted ten times or more. The gene calls are TRBV6-5 and TRBJ1-2, with 7 positions matching TRBD1. V lost 5 bases and J lost 8; bases outside the gene matches: 11. CDR3 length equals 14 residues. In germline, CDR1 is MNHEY, CDR2 SVGAGI. CDR3 sequence: CASSPLGQTSGYTF. CDR3 DNA: TGTGCCAGCAGTCCCCTGGGACAGACCTCCGGCTACACCTTC.

This clone was recorded many times. The rearrangement links TRBV6-1 to TRBJ1-4; 9 bases agree with TRBD1. V lost 10 bases, J lost 7 bases, and 13 bases stayed unmatched. CDR1 is MNHNS, CDR2 SASEGT, per germline. The CDR3 sequence is 15 residues long. The CDR3 sequence is CAIGEATGGAEKLFF. The CDR3 DNA reads TGTGCCATAGGGGAAGCGACAGGGGGTGCTGAAAAACTGTTTTTT.

This clone was found many times. The chain employs TRBV9 and TRBJ2-4, with TRBD1 identical over 11 bases. The CDR3 has 17 amino acids. The germline V gene has CDR1 SGDLS and CDR2 YYNGEE. The V and J ends lost 0 bases and 3 bases, in that order; junction bases with no gene match: 5. DNA for the CDR3: TGTGCCAGCAGCGTAGATTTTGGGACAGGGGGCAAAAACATTCAGTACTTC. Its translation is CASSVDFGTGGKNIQYF. The complete variable domain, with remaining parts taken from reference TRBV9 and TRBJ2-4, reads DSGVTQTPKHLITATGQRVTLRCSPRSGDLSVYWYQQSLDQGLQFLIQYYNGEERAKGNILERFSAQQFPDLHSELNLSSLELGDSALYFCASSVDFGTGGKNIQYFGAGTRLSVL.

This clone was observed at least ten times. This chain connects TRBV25-1 to TRBJ1-4; possibly TRBD1 for D (6 bases). CDR3 length: 15 residues. Trimming removed 7 bases from V and 8 bases from J, with 20 bases in between. Germline V gene sequence: CDR1 MGHDK, CDR2 SYGVNS. The CDR3 nucleotides read TGTGCCAGCACCTCGACCTTGGGGGACAAAGAAAAACTGTTTTTT. Translation gives CASTSTLGDKEKLFF.

There are a few counts of this clone. V usage is TRBV5-4 and J usage is TRBJ1-4; 8 bases are a match to TRBD1. This CDR3 contains 16 residues. The germline V gene encodes CDR1 SGHNT and CDR2 YYREEE (reference sequence). J was trimmed by 8 bases and V by 4 bases; bases with no gene match: 13. CDR3 nucleotide sequence: TGTGCCAGCAGCCAAGACAGGGGTGAGGGAAGGGAAAAACTGTTTTTT. Its translation is CASSQDRGEGREKLFF.

This clone was recorded many times. The chain carries TRBV12-5 and TRBJ2-1; no definite D call. The CDR3 covers 13 residues. Germline V CDR1 and CDR2: LGHNT, FRNRAP. V dropped 0 bases and J dropped 6 bases, with 6 bases sitting between them. The CDR3 DNA reads TGTGCTAGTGGTTTGGTAGGGTCCAATGAGCAGTTCTTC. The encoded protein is CASGLVGSNEQFF.

This clone appeared many times. The chain carries TRBV18 and TRBJ1-6, with 8 bases aligning to TRBD1. J lost 8 bases, V lost 1 base, and 4 bases had no gene match. Germline lookup yields CDR1 KGHSH and CDR2 LQKENI. This CDR3 has 15 amino acids. This chain's CDR3 is CASSPRTGGDSPLHF. The CDR3 nucleotides are TGTGCCAGCTCACCACGAACAGGGGGTGATTCACCCCTCCACTTT.

This clone was seen many times. The rearrangement joins TRBV11-3 to TRBJ2-7, with D perhaps matching TRBD1 (6 bases). CDR3 length equals 15 residues. Germline CDR1 and CDR2: SGHNT and YENEEA. V lost 1 base, J lost 0 bases, and 10 bases lay in between. The CDR3 protein is CASSLGGGSSYEQYF. The CDR3 DNA reads as TGTGCCAGCAGCTTAGGAGGGGGAAGCTCCTACGAGCAGTACTTC.